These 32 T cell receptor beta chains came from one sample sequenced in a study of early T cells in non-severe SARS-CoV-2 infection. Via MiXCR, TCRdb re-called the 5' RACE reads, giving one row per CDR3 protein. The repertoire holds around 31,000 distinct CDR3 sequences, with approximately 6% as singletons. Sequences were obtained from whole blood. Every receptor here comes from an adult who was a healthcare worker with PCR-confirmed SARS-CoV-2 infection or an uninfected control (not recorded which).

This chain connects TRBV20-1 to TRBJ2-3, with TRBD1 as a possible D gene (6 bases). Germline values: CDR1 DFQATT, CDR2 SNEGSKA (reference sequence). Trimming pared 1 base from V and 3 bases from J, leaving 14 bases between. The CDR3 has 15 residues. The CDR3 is CSARGDTHGTDTQYF. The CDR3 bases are TGCAGTGCTAGAGGGGACACCCACGGGACAGATACGCAGTATTTT.

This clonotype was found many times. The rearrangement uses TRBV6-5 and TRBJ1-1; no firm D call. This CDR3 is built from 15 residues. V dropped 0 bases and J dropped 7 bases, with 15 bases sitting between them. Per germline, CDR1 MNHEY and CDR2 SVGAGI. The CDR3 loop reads CASSYSGAGLYEAFF. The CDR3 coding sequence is TGTGCCAGCAGTTACTCCGGCGCAGGATTATATGAAGCTTTCTTT.

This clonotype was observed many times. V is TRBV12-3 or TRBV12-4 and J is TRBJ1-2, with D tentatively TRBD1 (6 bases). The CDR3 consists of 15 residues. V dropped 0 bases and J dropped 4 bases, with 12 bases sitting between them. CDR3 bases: TGTGCCAGCAGTTTAGCGCGAACAGGGAGCTATGGCTACACCTTC. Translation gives CASSLARTGSYGYTF.

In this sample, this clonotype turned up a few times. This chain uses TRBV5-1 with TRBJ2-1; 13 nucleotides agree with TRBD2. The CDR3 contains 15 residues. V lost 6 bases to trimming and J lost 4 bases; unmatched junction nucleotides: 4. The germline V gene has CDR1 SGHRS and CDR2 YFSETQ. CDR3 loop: CASTSGLAGYNEQFF. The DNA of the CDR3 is TGCGCCAGCACCTCGGGACTAGCGGGATACAATGAGCAGTTCTTC.

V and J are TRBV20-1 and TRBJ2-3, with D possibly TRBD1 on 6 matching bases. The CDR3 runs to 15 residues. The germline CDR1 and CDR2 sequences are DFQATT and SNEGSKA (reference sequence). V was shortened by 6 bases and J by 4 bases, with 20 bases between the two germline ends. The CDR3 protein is CSASRGGDRSDTQYF. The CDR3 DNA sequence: TGCAGTGCCAGCCGAGGGGGAGACCGCTCAGATACGCAGTATTTT.

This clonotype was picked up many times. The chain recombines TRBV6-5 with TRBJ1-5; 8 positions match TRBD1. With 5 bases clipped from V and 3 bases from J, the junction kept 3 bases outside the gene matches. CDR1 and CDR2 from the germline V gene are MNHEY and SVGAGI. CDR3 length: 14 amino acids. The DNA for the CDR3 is TGTGCCAGCAGTCGACAGGGGCACAATCAGCCCCAGCATTTT. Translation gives CASSRQGHNQPQHF.

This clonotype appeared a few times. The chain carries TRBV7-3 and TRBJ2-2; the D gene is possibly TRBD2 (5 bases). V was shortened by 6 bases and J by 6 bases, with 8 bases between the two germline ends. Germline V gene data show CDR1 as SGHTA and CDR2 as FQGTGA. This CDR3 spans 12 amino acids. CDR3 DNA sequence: TGTGCCAGCAGTGCCGGGGCCGGGGAGCTGTTTTTT. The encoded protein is CASSAGAGELFF.

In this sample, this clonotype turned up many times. CDR3 coding DNA: TGTGCTAGTGGAGATCCGGGCACCGGGGAGCTGTTTTTT. Amino acid sequence: CASGDPGTGELFF. The chain employs TRBV12-5 and TRBJ2-2; D remains ambiguous. With 6 bases removed from V and 4 bases from J, the gap between germline ends came to 9 bases. The CDR3 consists of 13 residues. Germline CDR1 LGHNT, CDR2 FRNRAP.

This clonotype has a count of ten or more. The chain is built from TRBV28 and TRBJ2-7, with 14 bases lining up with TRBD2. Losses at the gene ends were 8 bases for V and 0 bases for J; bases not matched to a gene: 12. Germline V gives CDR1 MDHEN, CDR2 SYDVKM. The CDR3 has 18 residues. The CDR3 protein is CASFGTSGRGPFSYEQYF. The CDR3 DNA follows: TGTGCCAGCTTCGGGACTAGCGGGAGAGGCCCTTTCTCCTACGAGCAGTACTTC. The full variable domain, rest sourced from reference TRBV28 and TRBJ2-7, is DVKVTQSSRYLVKRTGEKVFLECVQDMDHENMFWYRQDPGLGLRLIYFSYDVKMKEKGDIPEGYSVSREKKERFSLILESASTNQTSMYLCASFGTSGRGPFSYEQYFGPGTRLTVT.

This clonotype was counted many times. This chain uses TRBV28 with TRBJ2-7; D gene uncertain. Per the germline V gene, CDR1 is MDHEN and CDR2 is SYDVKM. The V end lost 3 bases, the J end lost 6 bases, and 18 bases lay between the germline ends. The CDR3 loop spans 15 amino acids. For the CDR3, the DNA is TGTGCCAGCAGTTTCGCTTTACTAAGCCAAGTCGAGCAGTACTTC. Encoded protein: CASSFALLSQVEQYF.

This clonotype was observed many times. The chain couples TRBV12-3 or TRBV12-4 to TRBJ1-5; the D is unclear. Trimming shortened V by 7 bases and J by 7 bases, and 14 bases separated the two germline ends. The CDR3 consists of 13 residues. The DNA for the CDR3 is TGTGCCAGCAACGGAGGAGGGCCCCAGCCCCAGCATTTT. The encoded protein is CASNGGGPQPQHF.

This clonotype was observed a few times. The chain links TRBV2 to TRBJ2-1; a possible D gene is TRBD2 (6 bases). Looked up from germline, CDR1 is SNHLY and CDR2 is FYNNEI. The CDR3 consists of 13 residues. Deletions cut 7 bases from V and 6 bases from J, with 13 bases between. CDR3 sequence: CASKSGSSNEQFF. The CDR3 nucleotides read TGTGCCAGCAAGTCCGGGAGCAGCAATGAGCAGTTCTTC.

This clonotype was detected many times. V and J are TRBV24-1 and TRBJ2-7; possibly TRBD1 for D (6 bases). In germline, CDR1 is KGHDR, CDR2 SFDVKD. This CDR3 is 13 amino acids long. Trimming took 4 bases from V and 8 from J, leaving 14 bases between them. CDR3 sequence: CATSDVGQSQQYF. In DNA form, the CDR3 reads TGTGCCACCAGTGACGTCGGACAGTCCCAGCAGTACTTC.

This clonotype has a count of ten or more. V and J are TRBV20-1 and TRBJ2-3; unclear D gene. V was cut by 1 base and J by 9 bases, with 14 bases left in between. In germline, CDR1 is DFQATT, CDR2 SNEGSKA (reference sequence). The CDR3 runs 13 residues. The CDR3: CSARAPPLKTQYF. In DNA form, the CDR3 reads TGCAGTGCTAGAGCCCCCCCTCTAAAAACGCAGTATTTT.

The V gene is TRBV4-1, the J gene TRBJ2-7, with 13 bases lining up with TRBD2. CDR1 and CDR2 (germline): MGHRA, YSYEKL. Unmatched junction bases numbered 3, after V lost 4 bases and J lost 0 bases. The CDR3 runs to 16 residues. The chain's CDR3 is CASSPRTSGSSYEQYF. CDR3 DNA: TGCGCCAGCAGCCCCCGGACTAGCGGGAGCTCCTACGAGCAGTACTTC.

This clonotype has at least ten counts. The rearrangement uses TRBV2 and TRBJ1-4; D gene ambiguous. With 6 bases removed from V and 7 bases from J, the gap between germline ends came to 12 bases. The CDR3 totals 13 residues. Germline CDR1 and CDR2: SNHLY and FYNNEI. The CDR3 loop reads CASRRQEVEKLFF. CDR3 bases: TGTGCCAGCAGACGGCAGGAGGTTGAAAAACTGTTTTTT.

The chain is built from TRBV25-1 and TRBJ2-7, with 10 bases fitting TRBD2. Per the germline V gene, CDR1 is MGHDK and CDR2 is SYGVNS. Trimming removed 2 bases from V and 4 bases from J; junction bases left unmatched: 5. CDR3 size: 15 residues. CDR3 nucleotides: TGTGCCAGCAGTGAACCCCGGACTAGCGGATACGAGCAGTACTTC. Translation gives CASSEPRTSGYEQYF.

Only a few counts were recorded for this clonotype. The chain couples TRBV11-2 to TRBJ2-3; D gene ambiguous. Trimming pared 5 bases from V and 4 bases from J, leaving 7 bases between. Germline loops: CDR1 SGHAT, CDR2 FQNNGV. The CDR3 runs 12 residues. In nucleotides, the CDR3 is TGTGCCAGCAGCCCCTTCTCAGATACGCAGTATTTT. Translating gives CASSPFSDTQYF.

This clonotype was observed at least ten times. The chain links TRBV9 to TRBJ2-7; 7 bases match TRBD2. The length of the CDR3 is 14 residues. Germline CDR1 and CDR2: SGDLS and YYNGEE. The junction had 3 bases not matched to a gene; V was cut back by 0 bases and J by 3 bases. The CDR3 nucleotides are TGTGCCAGCAGCGTAGCTCCTAGCGGCTACGAGCAGTACTTC. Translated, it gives CASSVAPSGYEQYF.

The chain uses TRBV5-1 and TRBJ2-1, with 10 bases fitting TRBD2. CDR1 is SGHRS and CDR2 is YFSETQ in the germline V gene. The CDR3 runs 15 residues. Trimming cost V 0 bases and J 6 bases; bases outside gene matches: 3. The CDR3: CASSLGASGSNEQFF. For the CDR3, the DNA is TGCGCCAGCAGCTTGGGAGCTAGCGGGAGCAATGAGCAGTTCTTC. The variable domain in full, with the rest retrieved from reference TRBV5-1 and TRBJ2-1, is KAGVTQTPRYLIKTRGQQVTLSCSPISGHRSVSWYQQTPGQGLQFLFEYFSETQRNKGNFPGRFSGRQFSNSRSEMNVSTLELGDSALYLCASSLGASGSNEQFFGPGTRLTVL.

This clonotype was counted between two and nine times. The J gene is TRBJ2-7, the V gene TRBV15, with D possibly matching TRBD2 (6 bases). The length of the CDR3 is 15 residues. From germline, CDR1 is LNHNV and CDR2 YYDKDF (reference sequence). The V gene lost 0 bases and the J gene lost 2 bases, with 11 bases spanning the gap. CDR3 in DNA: TGTGCCACCAGCAGAGATATAGCGGTACCCTACGAGCAGTACTTC. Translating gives CATSRDIAVPYEQYF.

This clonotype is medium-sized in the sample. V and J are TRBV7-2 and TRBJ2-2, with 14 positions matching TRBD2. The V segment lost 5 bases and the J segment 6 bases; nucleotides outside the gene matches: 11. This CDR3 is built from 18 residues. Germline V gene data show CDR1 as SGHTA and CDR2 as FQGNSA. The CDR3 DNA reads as TGTGCCAGCAGCATAGGGACTAGCGGGAGTTGGGCACCCGGGGAGCTGTTTTTT. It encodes CASSIGTSGSWAPGELFF.

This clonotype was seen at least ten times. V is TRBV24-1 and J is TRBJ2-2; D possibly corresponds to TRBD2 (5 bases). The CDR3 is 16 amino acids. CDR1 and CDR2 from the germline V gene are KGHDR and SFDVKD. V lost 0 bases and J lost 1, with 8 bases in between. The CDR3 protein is CATSDLASGNTGELFF. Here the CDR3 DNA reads TGTGCCACCAGTGATTTGGCCAGCGGGAACACCGGGGAGCTGTTTTTT.

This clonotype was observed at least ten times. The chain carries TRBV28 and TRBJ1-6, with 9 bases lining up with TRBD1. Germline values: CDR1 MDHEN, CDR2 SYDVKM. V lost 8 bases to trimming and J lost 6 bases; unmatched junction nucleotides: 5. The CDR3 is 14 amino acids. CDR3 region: CASDAGQGNSPLHF. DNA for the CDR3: TGTGCCAGCGACGCGGGACAGGGTAATTCACCCCTCCACTTT.

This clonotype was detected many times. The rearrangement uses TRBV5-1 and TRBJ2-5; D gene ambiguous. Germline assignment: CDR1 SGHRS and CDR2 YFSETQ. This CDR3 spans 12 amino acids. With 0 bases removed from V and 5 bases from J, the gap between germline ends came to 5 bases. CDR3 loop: CASSLESETQYF. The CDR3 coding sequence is TGCGCCAGCAGCTTGGAGTCCGAGACCCAGTACTTC.

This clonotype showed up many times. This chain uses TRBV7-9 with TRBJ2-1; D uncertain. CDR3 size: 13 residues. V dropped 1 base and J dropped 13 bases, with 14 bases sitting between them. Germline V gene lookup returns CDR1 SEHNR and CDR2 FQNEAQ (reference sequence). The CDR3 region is CASSLEVGHGQFF. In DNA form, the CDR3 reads TGTGCCAGCAGCTTAGAGGTTGGGCACGGTCAGTTCTTC.

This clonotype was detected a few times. Written as DNA, the CDR3 is TGTGCCAGCAGTTCGACCGGACAGGGCTCCTACGAGCAGTACTTC. This gives the protein CASSSTGQGSYEQYF. The rearrangement joins TRBV28 to TRBJ2-7; 8 nucleotides agree with TRBD1. Losses at the gene ends were 4 bases for V and 0 bases for J; bases not matched to a gene: 5. Germline CDR1 reads MDHEN; CDR2 reads SYDVKM. CDR3 length: 15 residues.

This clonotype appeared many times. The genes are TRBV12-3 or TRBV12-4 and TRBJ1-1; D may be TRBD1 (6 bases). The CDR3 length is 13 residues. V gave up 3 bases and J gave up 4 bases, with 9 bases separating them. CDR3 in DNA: TGTGCCAGCAGTTTTAGGGGGGGCACTGAAGCTTTCTTT. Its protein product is CASSFRGGTEAFF.

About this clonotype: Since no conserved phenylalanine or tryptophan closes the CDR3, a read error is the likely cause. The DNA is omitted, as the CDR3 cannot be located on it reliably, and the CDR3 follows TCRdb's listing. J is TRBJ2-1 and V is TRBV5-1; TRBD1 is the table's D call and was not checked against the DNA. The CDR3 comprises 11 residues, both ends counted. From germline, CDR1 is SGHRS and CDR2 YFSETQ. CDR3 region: CASSLEGGAFI.

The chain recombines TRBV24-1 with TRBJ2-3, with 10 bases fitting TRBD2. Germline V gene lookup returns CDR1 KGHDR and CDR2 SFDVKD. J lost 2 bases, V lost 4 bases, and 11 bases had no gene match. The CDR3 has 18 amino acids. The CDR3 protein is CATSDRTRSGRATDTQYF. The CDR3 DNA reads TGTGCCACCAGTGACCGAACAAGAAGCGGGAGGGCCACAGATACGCAGTATTTT.

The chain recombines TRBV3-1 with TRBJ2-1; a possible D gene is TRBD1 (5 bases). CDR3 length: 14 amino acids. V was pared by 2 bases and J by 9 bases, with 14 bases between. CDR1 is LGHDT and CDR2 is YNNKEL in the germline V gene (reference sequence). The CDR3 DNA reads TGTGCCAGCAGCCAAATGAGCAGGGCCGGTGAGCAGTTCTTC. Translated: CASSQMSRAGEQFF.

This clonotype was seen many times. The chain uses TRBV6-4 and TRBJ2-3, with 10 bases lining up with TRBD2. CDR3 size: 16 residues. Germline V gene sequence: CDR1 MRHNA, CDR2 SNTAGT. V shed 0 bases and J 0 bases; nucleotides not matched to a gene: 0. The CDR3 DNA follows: TGTGCCAGCAGTGACTCGACTAGCGGGAGCACAGATACGCAGTATTTT. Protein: CASSDSTSGSTDTQYF.